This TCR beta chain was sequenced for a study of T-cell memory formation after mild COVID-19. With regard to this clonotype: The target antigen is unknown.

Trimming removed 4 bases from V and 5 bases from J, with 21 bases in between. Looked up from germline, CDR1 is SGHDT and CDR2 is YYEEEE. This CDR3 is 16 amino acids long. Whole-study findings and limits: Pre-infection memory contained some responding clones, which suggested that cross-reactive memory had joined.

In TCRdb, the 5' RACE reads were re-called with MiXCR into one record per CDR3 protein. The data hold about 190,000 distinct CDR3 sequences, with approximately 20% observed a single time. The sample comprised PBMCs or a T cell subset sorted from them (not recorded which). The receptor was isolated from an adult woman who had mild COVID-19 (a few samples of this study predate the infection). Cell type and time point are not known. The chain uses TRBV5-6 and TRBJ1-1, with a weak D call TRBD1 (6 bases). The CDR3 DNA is TGTGCCAGCAGCCCCCTGGGGGCAGATTCGAGGACTGAAGCTTTCTTT. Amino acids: CASSPLGADSRTEAFF.